The following is a TCR beta chain sequence with its context. Its antigen is not known. Repertoires were generated with immunoSEQ multiplex PCR, while TCRdb's copy carries only in-frame clones and drops some. The sample lists more than 150,000 clones, approximately 91% occurring once. The CDR3 has 13 amino acids. The V and J ends lost 5 bases and 6 bases respectively, with 13 bases between them. Germline-derived CDR1 and CDR2 are LNHDA and SQIVND (reference sequence). This specimen comes from a study of T cell responses to AZD1222 COVID-19 vaccine. Overall study results and limits: A mostly white British donor set with more females was recruited, and clonal diversity was possibly underestimated. Dominant at 160-218 and 743-854, vaccine-associated CD4 TCRs also spanned spike. All repertoire sampling was performed exclusively after the peak T cell response.

Sample: peripheral blood, taken after recovery from COVID-19. The sequence was collected from an adult who had recovered from COVID-19. The genes are TRBV19 and TRBJ1-1; a weak D match, TRBD1 (5 bases). The CDR3 region is CASSSGRDSEAFF. CDR3 coding DNA: TGTGCCAGTAGTTCCGGCCGGGACTCTGAAGCTTTCTTT. Drawing the rest from reference TRBV19 and TRBJ1-1, the complete variable domain is DGGITQSPKYLFRKEGQNVTLSCEQNLNHDAMYWYRQDPGQGLRLIYYSQIVNDFQKGDIAEGYSVSREKKESFPLTVTSAQKNPTAFYLCASSSGRDSEAFFGQGTRLTVV.